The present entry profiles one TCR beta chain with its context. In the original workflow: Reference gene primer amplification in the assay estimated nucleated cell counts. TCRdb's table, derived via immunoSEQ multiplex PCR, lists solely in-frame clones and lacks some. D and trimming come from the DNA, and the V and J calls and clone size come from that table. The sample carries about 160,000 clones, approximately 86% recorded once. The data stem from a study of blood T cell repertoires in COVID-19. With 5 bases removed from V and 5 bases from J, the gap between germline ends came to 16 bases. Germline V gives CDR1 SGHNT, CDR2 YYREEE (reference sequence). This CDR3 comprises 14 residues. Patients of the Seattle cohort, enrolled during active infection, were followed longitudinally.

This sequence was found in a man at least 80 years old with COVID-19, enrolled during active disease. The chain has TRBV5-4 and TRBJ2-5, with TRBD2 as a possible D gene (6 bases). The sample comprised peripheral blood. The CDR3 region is CASSRGSGGETQYF. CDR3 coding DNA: TGTGCCAGCAGTCGCGGTAGCGGTGGGGAGACCCAGTACTTC.